The 30 T cell receptor beta chains reported below all come from one sample, sequenced in a study of blood T cells in healthy people across ages. A second PCR of roughly 7 to 11 cycles used a sample-barcoded 5' primer and a J-beta primer mix. MiXCR, run by TCRdb on the 5' RACE reads, gives a single entry per CDR3 protein. The sample includes hundreds of thousands of distinct CDR3 sequences, roughly 24% of them seen just once. This sample also appeared in a second study, on T cells of mothers and their children.

The material sequenced was blood. The source is a boy aged 5-17 years in good health.

The chain is built from TRBV2 and TRBJ2-1; 9 nucleotides align to TRBD2. With 6 bases clipped from V and 5 bases from J, the junction kept 8 bases outside the gene matches. The CDR3 runs 15 residues. CDR1 SNHLY and CDR2 FYNNEI come from the germline V gene. The CDR3 region has the DNA TGTGCCAGCAGGGTTCTGCGGGGGGGAAACAATGAGCAGTTCTTC. This encodes CASRVLRGGNNEQFF. The variable domain in full, completed from reference TRBV2 and TRBJ2-1, reads EPEVTQTPSHQVTQMGQEVILRCVPISNHLYFYWYRQILGQKVEFLVSFYNNEISEKSEIFDDQFSVERPDGSNFTLKIRSTKLEDSAMYFCASRVLRGGNNEQFFGPGTRLTVL.

CDR3 loop: CASPKPCPYTGTSGRETQYF. The CDR3 nucleotides are TGCGCCAGCCCAAAGCCTTGTCCGTACACCGGGACTAGCGGGAGGGAGACCCAGTACTTC. This chain links TRBV4-3 with TRBJ2-5; 15 positions match TRBD2. Germline loops: CDR1 LGHNA, CDR2 YSLEER. This CDR3 is built from 20 residues. V lost 8 bases to trimming and J lost 5 bases; unmatched junction nucleotides: 21.

For this clonotype: Its ends do not fully match the called genes, so a read error is possible. J is TRBJ2-3 and V is TRBV28; 8 bases match TRBD2. The CDR3 loop spans 18 amino acids. The germline V gene has CDR1 MDHEN and CDR2 SYDVKM. CDR3 in DNA: TGCGCCAGCAGTCCCCTATTGGGTAGCGGGGATCCCACAGATACGCAGTATTTT. Translating gives CASSPLLGSGDPTDTQYF.

This clonotype was counted a few times. The chain carries TRBV27 and TRBJ2-7; 10 bases are a match to TRBD1. The CDR3 is 18 residues long. CDR1 is MNHEY, CDR2 SMNVEV, per germline (reference sequence). Trimming removed 1 base from V and 7 bases from J; junction bases left unmatched: 16. The CDR3 nucleotides are TGTGCCAGCAGTTTATTTGCTGGTTGGAGACAGGGGGCAAAAGAGCAGTACTTC. Its translation is CASSLFAGWRQGAKEQYF.

The chain is built from TRBV6-6 and TRBJ2-5; D perhaps matches TRBD2 (6 bases). CDR1 MNHNY and CDR2 SVGAGI come from the germline V gene (reference sequence). This CDR3 has 15 amino acids. Between the trimmed V and J ends, which lost 0 bases and 5 bases, there was a span of 13 bases. The CDR3 here is CASSYSRTRGETQYF. DNA for the CDR3: TGTGCCAGCAGTTACTCGAGGACTCGGGGGGAGACCCAGTACTTC.

Only a few counts were recorded for this clonotype. This chain links TRBV20-1 with TRBJ2-5, with TRBD2 matching 14 bases. This CDR3 region has 17 residues. V lost 4 bases, J lost 2 bases, and 9 bases stayed unmatched. Per germline, CDR1 DFQATT and CDR2 SNEGSKA (reference sequence). The chain's CDR3 is CSAISGLAGGIQETQYF. Written as DNA, the CDR3 is TGCAGTGCTATATCTGGACTAGCGGGGGGCATACAAGAGACCCAGTACTTC.

This clonotype has only a few counts. This CDR3 is CASRRRQETQYF. The DNA for the CDR3 is TGTGCCAGCAGGAGGAGGCAAGAGACCCAGTACTTC. V and J are TRBV2 and TRBJ2-5; tentative D call: TRBD2 (5 bases). From germline, CDR1 is SNHLY and CDR2 FYNNEI. The CDR3 spans 12 residues. The V end lost 6 bases, the J end lost 2 bases, and 7 bases lay between the germline ends.

CDR3 amino acids: CSVGVGDGYGYTF. CDR3 DNA sequence: TGCAGCGTTGGAGTGGGAGACGGCTATGGCTACACCTTC. The genes are TRBV29-1 and TRBJ1-2, with D uncertain. V was pared by 4 bases and J by 4 bases, with 13 bases between. CDR1 and CDR2 from the germline V gene are SQVTM and ANQGSEA. The CDR3 covers 13 residues.

V and J are TRBV5-1 and TRBJ2-7; 10 positions match TRBD2. The V segment lost 5 bases and the J segment 2 bases; nucleotides outside the gene matches: 4. The CDR3 runs 14 residues. Germline assignment: CDR1 SGHRS and CDR2 YFSETQ. The CDR3 bases are TGCGCCAGCAGACGGACTAGCGGAGCCTACGAGCAGTACTTC. Translated: CASRRTSGAYEQYF.

This sequence joins TRBV30 and TRBJ2-7; TRBD1 is a possible D gene (5 bases). CDR3 length: 15 residues. Trimming removed 1 base from V and 3 bases from J, with 16 bases in between. The germline V gene encodes CDR1 GTSNPN and CDR2 SVGIG (reference sequence). CDR3 nucleotides: TGTGCCTGGAGTGGCTTGGACAAGGGGATCTACGAGCAGTACTTC. It translates to CAWSGLDKGIYEQYF.

The chain has TRBV12-3 or TRBV12-4 and TRBJ1-5; D is perhaps TRBD1 (5 bases). CDR3 length: 14 amino acids. The V and J ends lost 3 bases and 3 bases respectively, with 9 bases between them. DNA for the CDR3: TGTGCCAGCAGTTTCTCGGACACCAATCAGCCCCAGCATTTT. Its translation: CASSFSDTNQPQHF.

In its sample, this clonotype was seen a few times. This chain links TRBV29-1 with TRBJ2-5; D might be TRBD1 (5 bases). Near its end, the DNA agrees better with TRBJ2-7, so the J call may be wrong. This CDR3 contains 14 residues. The V gene's germline CDR1 is SQVTM and CDR2 ANQGSEA. The CDR3 region is CSVGNKQAPYEQYF. The CDR3 DNA reads TGCAGCGTCGGCAATAAACAGGCCCCCTACGAGCAGTACTTC.

In this sample, this clonotype turned up a few times. V gene TRBV6-5 combines with J gene TRBJ2-5; D possibly matches TRBD1 or TRBD2 (5 bases each). The better agreement between TRBJ2-7 and the DNA end casts doubt on the J call. The germline CDR1 and CDR2 sequences are MNHEY and SVGAGI. This CDR3 has 18 amino acids. This CDR3 is CASSSVGAVRGPSYEQYF. The CDR3 DNA follows: TGTGCCAGCAGTTCTGTCGGAGCGGTCCGGGGCCCCTCCTACGAGCAGTACTTC.

This clonotype showed up many times. V is TRBV18 and J is TRBJ2-5, with TRBD1 identical over 7 bases. This CDR3 comprises 14 residues. The V and J ends lost 8 bases and 1 base, in that order; junction bases with no gene match: 7. Germline CDR1 and CDR2: KGHSH and LQKENI. The CDR3 sequence: CASSPGQSQETQYF. For the CDR3, the DNA is TGTGCCAGCAGCCCGGGACAGTCCCAAGAGACCCAGTACTTC.

There are a few counts of this clonotype. The chain links TRBV7-9 to TRBJ2-1; 9 bases are shared with TRBD2. The CDR3 has 14 amino acids. Unmatched junction bases numbered 6, after V lost 3 bases and J lost 9 bases. CDR1 and CDR2 from the germline V gene are SEHNR and FQNEAQ (reference sequence). DNA of the CDR3: TGTGCCAGCAGCTTCGCGGGGGGGCTGGGTGAGCAGTTCTTC. It yields the protein CASSFAGGLGEQFF.

This sequence joins TRBV12-3 or TRBV12-4 and TRBJ2-5, with 10 bases aligning to TRBD1. V was clipped by 3 bases and J by 4 bases; unmatched bases: 5. The CDR3 covers 15 residues. The CDR3 here is CASSFWTGGGETQYF. CDR3 nucleotides: TGTGCCAGCAGTTTCTGGACAGGGGGGGGAGAGACCCAGTACTTC.

This clonotype occurred a few times. The chain uses TRBV27 and TRBJ2-5, with D unresolved. Per the germline V gene, CDR1 is MNHEY and CDR2 is SMNVEV (reference sequence). V was pared by 6 bases and J by 2 bases, with 16 bases between. This CDR3 spans 15 amino acids. The CDR3 region is CASSHTVSLQETQYF. CDR3 bases: TGTGCCAGCAGCCACACAGTCTCACTGCAAGAGACCCAGTACTTC.

The J gene is TRBJ1-2, the V gene TRBV9, with TRBD1 matching over 12 bases. This CDR3 is 15 amino acids long. With V trimmed by 0 bases and J by 6 bases, 3 bases remained unmatched. Germline V lookup: CDR1 SGDLS, CDR2 YYNGEE. For the CDR3, the DNA is TGTGCCAGCAGCGTAGGGGGACAGGGGGCGCATGGCTACACCTTC. Translated: CASSVGGQGAHGYTF.

The J gene is TRBJ1-2, the V gene TRBV4-1; 8 bases line up with TRBD1. V was clipped by 0 bases and J by 3 bases; unmatched bases: 6. Germline CDR1 and CDR2: MGHRA and YSYEKL. The CDR3 consists of 16 residues. This chain's CDR3 is CASSQERTGQHYGYTF. As DNA, the CDR3 is TGCGCCAGCAGCCAAGAGCGGACAGGGCAGCACTATGGCTACACCTTC.

The gene calls are TRBV3-1 and TRBJ1-4, with no clear D. The germline V gene has CDR1 LGHDT and CDR2 YNNKEL (reference sequence). The germline V and J ends were trimmed by 0 bases and 8 bases, with 10 bases remaining between them. This CDR3 has 14 amino acids. The CDR3 is CASSQDGPNEKLFF. The CDR3 nucleotides are TGTGCCAGCAGCCAAGATGGACCGAACGAAAAACTGTTTTTT.

This clonotype was counted a few times. The chain links TRBV2 to TRBJ2-1, with 12 bases fitting TRBD2. V lost 2 bases and J lost 9; bases outside the gene matches: 2. The germline V gene encodes CDR1 SNHLY and CDR2 FYNNEI. This CDR3 contains 14 residues. CDR3 amino acids: CASSELAGGSEQFF. DNA of the CDR3: TGTGCCAGCAGTGAACTAGCGGGGGGGAGTGAGCAGTTCTTC.

There are a few counts of this clonotype. V usage is TRBV28 and J usage is TRBJ1-2; no reliable D call. CDR1 and CDR2 (germline): MDHEN, SYDVKM. Trimming stripped 7 bases from V and 4 bases from J, with 19 bases between. This CDR3 comprises 15 residues. Written as DNA, the CDR3 is TGTGCCAGCAAGCTGCAGAGCGGAAGTCGCTATGGCTACACCTTC. It specifies CASKLQSGSRYGYTF.

V gene TRBV18 combines with J gene TRBJ2-4; 8 bases match TRBD2. Trimming took 3 bases from V and 9 from J; bases not matched to a gene: 7. CDR1 KGHSH and CDR2 LQKENI come from the germline V gene. The length of the CDR3 is 14 residues. CDR3 in DNA: TGTGCCAGCTCACCGCTCGGGGGGGCGGGCATTCAGTACTTC. It is translated as CASSPLGGAGIQYF.

As to this clonotype: With a much larger clone just one base away, this may be a read error. V and J are TRBV12-3 or TRBV12-4 and TRBJ2-3, with 8 bases lining up with TRBD2. CDR3 length equals 16 residues. The CDR3 DNA sequence: TGTGCCAGCAGTTTGGGGACGGGGGGGGCGGCAGATACGGAGTATTTT. It specifies CASSLGTGGAADTEYF.

J is TRBJ2-1 and V is TRBV6-5; 7 nucleotides agree with TRBD1. The germline V gene has CDR1 MNHEY and CDR2 SVGAGI. The CDR3 extends over 15 amino acids. V shed 6 bases, J shed 3 bases, and the junction held 8 bases outside the gene matches. The CDR3 here is CASSYTGALYNEQFF. CDR3 bases: TGTGCCAGCAGCTATACAGGGGCTCTCTACAATGAGCAGTTCTTC.

This clonotype was recorded at least ten times. The chain is built from TRBV6-4 and TRBJ1-4; no firm D call. The V gene's germline CDR1 is MRHNA and CDR2 SNTAGT. V was cut by 4 bases and J by 3 bases, with 9 bases left in between. The CDR3 spans 14 residues. CDR3 residues: CASSGPAPNEKLFF. CDR3 coding DNA: TGTGCCAGCAGTGGCCCTGCCCCTAATGAAAAACTGTTTTTT.

The genes are TRBV12-3 or TRBV12-4 and TRBJ1-4; D is unclear. The CDR3 runs 15 residues. Trimming stripped 8 bases from V and 10 bases from J, with 23 bases between. CDR3: CASGVEGPAPVKLFF. The CDR3 coding sequence is TGTGCCAGCGGCGTAGAGGGCCCCGCTCCCGTAAAACTGTTTTTT.

This clonotype was found a few times. CDR3 in DNA: TGTGCCAGCACTCAAAGGGGCGAAAAGGGAGAGCAGTACTTC. It specifies CASTQRGEKGEQYF. The chain employs TRBV2 and TRBJ2-7, with D perhaps TRBD1 (5 bases). V lost 7 bases to trimming and J lost 7 bases, with 20 bases between them. This CDR3 region has 14 residues. CDR1 and CDR2 (germline): SNHLY, FYNNEI.

V and J are TRBV14 and TRBJ2-2; D possibly corresponds to TRBD1 (6 bases). Trimming removed 2 bases at V and 3 bases at J, with 10 bases between. The CDR3 spans 15 residues. In germline, CDR1 is SGHDN, CDR2 FVKESK. The CDR3 DNA is TGTGCCAGCAGCCAAAGGGGGTCCTACACCGGGGAGCTGTTTTTT. Translation gives CASSQRGSYTGELFF.

This clonotype was counted a few times. This chain links TRBV10-2 with TRBJ1-4; a weak D match, TRBD1 (5 bases). The length of the CDR3 is 13 residues. CDR1 and CDR2 from the germline V gene are WSHSY and SAAADI. The V end was cut by 6 bases, the J end by 8 bases, with 13 bases between. The CDR3 spells CASSSGQGEKLFF. The CDR3 nucleotides read TGCGCCAGCAGCTCAGGGCAGGGCGAAAAACTGTTTTTT.